This is a list of T cell receptor beta chains from one sample in a study of human T cells and chemical hapten exposure. TCRdb ran MiXCR on the RACE reads and lists one entry per CDR3 protein. The sample carries some 90,000 distinct CDR3 sequences, roughly 10% recorded once. The material was whole blood, obtained in connection with sensitization to the hapten diphenylcyclopropenone (DPC). These receptors all stem from a woman aged 25-40 years with alopecia areata. Some clones in this sample may be carry-over from other donors' samples. Both conserved end residues are trimmed from each CDR3. D genes are given only for firm matches.

d_call: NA; v_call: TRBV29-1; j_call: TRBJ2-3; cdr3_aa: SVLEDTQY
d_call: NA; v_call: TRBV6-6; j_call: TRBJ1-5; cdr3_aa: ASRRPGASGNQPQH
d_call: NA; v_call: TRBV6-5; j_call: TRBJ2-1; cdr3_aa: ASSYAVEGYEQF
d_call: NA; v_call: TRBV7-6; j_call: TRBJ2-2; cdr3_aa: ASSLSNTGELF
d_call: NA; v_call: TRBV11-2; j_call: TRBJ2-2; cdr3_aa: ASSRGGGGAGELF
d_call: NA; v_call: TRBV6-1; j_call: TRBJ2-7; cdr3_aa: ASSSDSTGAYEQY
d_call: TRBD1; v_call: TRBV5-1; j_call: TRBJ2-2; cdr3_aa: ASSQDRGTGELF
d_call: NA; v_call: TRBV28; j_call: TRBJ1-5; cdr3_aa: ASSPTENQPQH
d_call: NA; v_call: TRBV11-1; j_call: TRBJ2-1; cdr3_aa: ASSLVGARNEQF
d_call: NA; v_call: TRBV2; j_call: TRBJ1-1; cdr3_aa: ASRAPRGTEAF
d_call: TRBD2; v_call: TRBV2; j_call: TRBJ2-2; cdr3_aa: ASSEGPGGTGELF
d_call: TRBD2; v_call: TRBV10-3; j_call: TRBJ2-1; cdr3_aa: AALGTSGSDEQF
d_call: NA; v_call: TRBV5-1; j_call: TRBJ2-1; cdr3_aa: ASSLAASSPYNEQF
d_call: NA; v_call: TRBV29-1; j_call: TRBJ2-2; cdr3_aa: SVGAGELF
d_call: TRBD1; v_call: TRBV7-6; j_call: TRBJ2-3; cdr3_aa: ASSFLGQNPRSTDTQY
d_call: NA; v_call: TRBV24-1; j_call: TRBJ2-1; cdr3_aa: ATSDTGGFGYNEQF
d_call: NA; v_call: TRBV12-3/TRBV12-4; j_call: TRBJ1-3; cdr3_aa: ASRQSGVSGNTIY
d_call: TRBD1; v_call: TRBV29-1; j_call: TRBJ2-1; cdr3_aa: SVDWDRGYNEQF
d_call: NA; v_call: TRBV5-1; j_call: TRBJ1-1; cdr3_aa: ASSLRQMNTEAF
d_call: NA; v_call: TRBV5-1; j_call: TRBJ1-1; cdr3_aa: ASSTDSNTEAF
d_call: TRBD2; v_call: TRBV5-1; j_call: TRBJ2-3; cdr3_aa: ASSFEASGSIDTQY
d_call: NA; v_call: TRBV5-1; j_call: TRBJ1-5; cdr3_aa: ASSLVWTPLPPLRPQH
d_call: NA; v_call: TRBV4-3; j_call: TRBJ1-6; cdr3_aa: ASSQEGDPRSPLH
d_call: TRBD1; v_call: TRBV28; j_call: TRBJ1-2; cdr3_aa: ASSPGGYGYT
d_call: NA; v_call: TRBV6-2/TRBV6-3; j_call: TRBJ1-6; cdr3_aa: ASSNDRNSPLH
d_call: TRBD2; v_call: TRBV28; j_call: TRBJ2-3; cdr3_aa: ASQTRLAPTDTQY
d_call: TRBD2; v_call: TRBV7-2; j_call: TRBJ2-1; cdr3_aa: ASSPRAGAYNEQF
d_call: NA; v_call: TRBV28; j_call: TRBJ2-1; cdr3_aa: ASSSGTPKSEQF
d_call: TRBD1; v_call: TRBV6-5; j_call: TRBJ1-6; cdr3_aa: ASRQTGKNSPLH
d_call: NA; v_call: TRBV9; j_call: TRBJ1-2; cdr3_aa: ASSAGNFGYT
d_call: NA; v_call: TRBV7-2; j_call: TRBJ1-5; cdr3_aa: ASSLFQGLNQPQH
d_call: NA; v_call: TRBV7-9; j_call: TRBJ1-5; cdr3_aa: ASSLMLNQPQH
d_call: NA; v_call: TRBV6-2/TRBV6-3; j_call: TRBJ1-5; cdr3_aa: ASRKGLNNQPQH
d_call: TRBD1; v_call: TRBV28; j_call: TRBJ1-6; cdr3_aa: ASRTGLTYNSPLH
d_call: TRBD1; v_call: TRBV19; j_call: TRBJ1-5; cdr3_aa: ASRPTGGLNQPQH
d_call: NA; v_call: TRBV10-3; j_call: TRBJ2-1; cdr3_aa: AISQDKVRGDEQF
d_call: TRBD2; v_call: TRBV5-4; j_call: TRBJ2-3; cdr3_aa: ASSPGLAGVSDTQY
d_call: NA; v_call: TRBV10-3; j_call: TRBJ2-1; cdr3_aa: AISGVLDNKSEQF
d_call: NA; v_call: TRBV30; j_call: TRBJ2-6; cdr3_aa: AWSTRGAGANVLT
d_call: TRBD2; v_call: TRBV27; j_call: TRBJ2-1; cdr3_aa: ASSPRASGALSFSYNEQF
d_call: TRBD2; v_call: TRBV20-1; j_call: TRBJ2-1; cdr3_aa: SARGLAGGRNEQF
d_call: NA; v_call: TRBV2; j_call: TRBJ1-1; cdr3_aa: ASSLRSAEAF
d_call: NA; v_call: TRBV28; j_call: TRBJ1-4; cdr3_aa: ASSPGGSDEKLF
d_call: TRBD2; v_call: TRBV7-9; j_call: TRBJ2-5; cdr3_aa: ASSLVGLQETQY
d_call: TRBD2; v_call: TRBV3-1; j_call: TRBJ2-1; cdr3_aa: ASSRQRGASYNEQF
d_call: NA; v_call: TRBV9; j_call: TRBJ1-3; cdr3_aa: ASSVEAAPGNTIY
d_call: TRBD2; v_call: TRBV20-1; j_call: TRBJ2-3; cdr3_aa: SALPSGGSPTDTQY
d_call: TRBD2; v_call: TRBV19; j_call: TRBJ2-5; cdr3_aa: ASSSAIGGGYQETQY
d_call: NA; v_call: TRBV30; j_call: TRBJ1-2; cdr3_aa: AWSFWAGYT
d_call: TRBD2; v_call: TRBV5-6; j_call: TRBJ2-5; cdr3_aa: ASSLTSGYSETQY
d_call: NA; v_call: TRBV6-2/TRBV6-3; j_call: TRBJ2-6; cdr3_aa: ASSYVGSGANVLT
d_call: NA; v_call: TRBV20-1; j_call: TRBJ2-7; cdr3_aa: SASPLYEQY
d_call: NA; v_call: TRBV5-6; j_call: TRBJ2-5; cdr3_aa: ASSFTPTGKETQY
d_call: TRBD1; v_call: TRBV7-2; j_call: TRBJ1-1; cdr3_aa: ASSKRTGARDTEAF
d_call: TRBD1; v_call: TRBV10-1; j_call: TRBJ2-1; cdr3_aa: ASSPGTGGYEQF